This T cell receptor beta chain was sequenced in a study of cytomegalovirus exposure and HLA in healthy donors. Notes on the study in general: Solely CMV serostatus was available to characterize immune exposure. In a later analysis, DRB1 alleles had the most associated TCRs; HLA-C alleles the fewest. It was reported that TCR beta sequences correctly inferred the HLA-A and HLA-B alleles for most subjects.

Comments on this clone: Its antigen is still unknown.

Germline V CDR1 and CDR2: SGDLS, YYNGEE. This CDR3 spans 15 amino acids. Trimming pared 5 bases from V and 7 bases from J, leaving 22 bases between. PCR amplification relied on 60 Vbeta primers (plus 13 Jbeta primers). Libraries were prepared by immunoSEQ multiplex PCR; TCRdb keeps only in-frame clonotypes and omits some of them. The data show more than 85,000 clones, roughly three quarters seen once. The V call is TRBV9, the J call TRBJ2-7; D may be TRBD2 (6 bases). The receptor comes from a male donor in good health and CMV-seropositive. Sequencing was performed on PBMCs. The CDR3: CASSLGPGDVEEQYF. Here the CDR3 DNA reads TGTGCCAGCAGTCTAGGGCCGGGGGACGTAGAAGAGCAGTACTTC.